This TCR beta chain was identified during a study of blood T cells in healthy people across ages (dated by TCRdb to between 2015 and 2016). A note on the overall study: In model experiments, template switching captured about one uniquely barcoded TCR beta cDNA molecule for every two T cells. For two donors (one aged 18 to 30 and one aged 80 or older), the study analyzed two additional independent replicas of 1 million unique cDNA reads from the same blood draw. To avoid experimental bias, donors of different ages were spread randomly across the sequencing lanes. Age-related changes in TCR beta repertoire diversity were measured in the study by deep sequencing normalized with unique cDNA molecular identifiers. Four age groups were formed from the donors: young (average 16 years), middle-aged (approximately 40), aged (about 62) and long-lived (about 80). Overall study outcomes, separate from this receptor: A strong correlation was found between observed TCR beta diversity and the percentage of naive T cells measured by flow cytometry. Because the CMV infection status of the donors was unknown, age-related changes in expanded clonotypes may potentially have been confounded. As age increased, observed TCR beta diversity per million T cells dropped in a roughly linear way, and a significant reduction was already evident by age 40. Total diversity estimates from one million sequenced T cells were considered lower bounds and underestimates. Bulk unsorted PBMC profiling prevented conclusive comparison of naive and antigen-experienced compartments. Compared with the aged group, the long-lived group had more naive CD4+ T cells, fewer expanded clones and increased TCR diversity, suggesting age selection.

Donors were a few dozen systemically healthy Caucasian individuals from Russia aged 6 to 90 years. Around 10 milliliters of peripheral blood were collected from each donor into EDTA-treated Vacutainer tubes. Ficoll-Paque density-gradient centrifugation was used to isolate PBMCs, with at least 6.5 million per sample. Total RNA, at least 6 micrograms per sample, was extracted from PBMCs with Trizol reagent. For every donor, flow cytometry on a PBMC aliquot measured the percentage of naive CD45RAhigh/CD27high T cells. CDR1 DFQATT and CDR2 SNEGSKA were looked up in the germline V gene (reference sequence). From the cysteine up to the phenylalanine, the CDR3 has a length of 16 residues. Only the CDR3 portion is preserved as DNA: 48 bases, with reading frame beginning at the first base. Trimming costs V 4 bases and J 2 bases, and their ends lie 19 bases apart. Receptor amplification or capture employed 5' RACE. The instrument was an Illumina HiSeq 2500. A second PCR of roughly 7 to 11 cycles was run with a J-beta primer mix and a sample-barcoded 5' primer. A unique molecular identifier was introduced onto each TCR beta cDNA molecule by a template-switch 5' adaptor carrying 12 random nucleotides. Each sample yielded at least 2.5 million CDR3-containing paired-end reads. First-strand cDNA was synthesized from all RNA with the Mint cDNA synthesis kit, primed by a TRBC-specific oligonucleotide. After uracil-DNA glycosylase treatment, a first 18-cycle PCR used universal primers M1SS and BC2_uni_R on all cDNA. The original pipeline was this. Each sample was normalized by randomly selecting 1 million high-quality reads, each carrying a distinct molecular identifier. Reads with shared molecular identifiers were discarded instead of being binned into consensus sequences. CDR3 identification, clonotype clustering and error correction used MiTCR with a Q25 quality threshold and the strictest error-elimination algorithm. A nonparametric unseen species model with Euler transformation was used to estimate lower-bound total TCR beta diversity. TCRdb handled the public reads itself, with Q25 trimming in fastp and clone calling in MiXCR, and kept productive beta chains. Rows matching on CDR3 protein sequence are summarized as one entry with the most common DNA and genes. None of the V and J calls come from the authors' own analysis; TCRdb made them. Counted in this sample were roughly 1,500,000 distinct CDR3 sequences; 30% to 40% of them appeared once. The ten top clones hold about 11% of the sample.

Concerning this clonotype itself: What antigen it recognizes has not been identified. No base-level quality is on record; no much larger clone is a single base apart.

The sequence was obtained from a woman aged 25 to 39 in good health. The chain joins TRBV20-1 to TRBJ2-3; the D gene remains uncertain. Material: blood. The DNA sequence follows: TGCAGTGCTAAAGCCCTGGCGGCCCGTTTCACAGATACGCAGTATTTT. It encodes CSAKALAARFTDTQYF.